Presented here are 25 T cell receptor beta chains from one specimen sequenced in a study of T-cell memory formation after mild COVID-19. MiXCR was run by TCRdb on the 5' RACE reads, yielding one entry per CDR3 protein. The table shows roughly 150,000 distinct CDR3 sequences, with more than 13% occurring only once. The sample consisted of PBMCs or a T cell subset sorted from them (not recorded which). These TCRs come from an adult woman who had mild COVID-19 (a few samples of this study predate the infection). Cell type and time point are not known.

The rearrangement links TRBV7-6 to TRBJ2-7; 7 positions agree with TRBD1. This CDR3 spans 15 amino acids. V was pared by 7 bases and J by 1 base, with 10 bases of the junction left unmatched. CDR1 and CDR2 from the germline V gene are SGHVS and FNYEAQ. Here the CDR3 reads CASTPDTGASYEQYF. The CDR3 nucleotides are TGTGCCAGCACCCCTGACACAGGGGCTTCCTACGAGCAGTACTTC.

This clonotype occurred many times. The chain is built from TRBV7-9 and TRBJ2-7, with D unclear. The CDR3 loop spans 12 amino acids. Trimming pared 5 bases from V and 0 bases from J, leaving 5 bases between. Germline CDR1 SEHNR, CDR2 FQNEAQ (reference sequence). The CDR3 nucleotides read TGTGCCAGCAGCGGGGACTCCTACGAGCAGTACTTC. Protein product: CASSGDSYEQYF.

The sample holds many counts of this clonotype. V usage is TRBV7-8 and J usage is TRBJ2-2; 10 bases match TRBD1. V trimming: 4 bases; J trimming: 4 bases; junction bases outside the gene matches: 3. CDR1 is SGHVS and CDR2 is FQNEAQ in the germline V gene. The CDR3 is made up of 15 amino acids. The DNA for the CDR3 is TGTGCCAGCAGCTCCGGGACAGGGGTCACCGGGGAGCTGTTTTTT. It is translated as CASSSGTGVTGELFF.

With respect to this clonotype: A read error may explain this, as a much larger clone is one base away. The chain recombines TRBV7-9 with TRBJ1-1, with TRBD1 as a possible D gene (6 bases). CDR1 is SEHNR and CDR2 is FQNEAQ in the germline V gene (reference sequence). This CDR3 is built from 15 residues. This chain's CDR3 is CASSPYVLTGREALF. The DNA of the CDR3 is TGTGCCAGCAGCCCCTACGTGCTTACAGGGCGGGAAGCTTTATTT.

This clonotype was observed a handful of times. The rearrangement joins TRBV7-9 to TRBJ1-1, with D maybe TRBD1 (5 bases). Trimming took off 5 bases at V and 0 bases at J, with 13 bases between the two ends. Looked up from germline, CDR1 is SEHNR and CDR2 is FQNEAQ (reference sequence). The CDR3 covers 15 residues. CDR3 in amino acids: CASSPRTTVNTEAFF. The DNA of the CDR3 is TGTGCCAGCAGCCCGAGGACAACTGTGAACACTGAAGCTTTCTTT.

This clonotype was observed a handful of times. The V and J genes are TRBV19 and TRBJ2-7; D uncertain. Trimming stripped 7 bases from V and 3 bases from J, with 13 bases between. There are 13 residues in the CDR3. Germline CDR1 LNHDA, CDR2 SQIVND (reference sequence). As DNA, the CDR3 is TGTGCCAGTAACCCCGGCGGTGGCTACGAGCAGTACTTC. It specifies CASNPGGGYEQYF.

The J gene is TRBJ2-3, the V gene TRBV6-5; possibly TRBD1 or TRBD2 for D (5 bases each). Trimming took off 2 bases at V and 2 bases at J, with 17 bases between the two ends. This CDR3 has 17 residues. Germline V lookup: CDR1 MNHEY, CDR2 SVGAGI. The CDR3 protein is CASSYMPLGVPTDTQYF. Written as DNA, the CDR3 is TGTGCCAGCAGTTACATGCCGCTGGGGGTTCCCACAGATACGCAGTATTTT.

This clonotype was seen more than once but under ten times. This chain connects TRBV20-1 to TRBJ2-7, with a weak D call TRBD2 (5 bases). There are 15 residues in the CDR3. CDR1 is DFQATT, CDR2 SNEGSKA, per germline (reference sequence). V was shortened by 5 bases and J by 3 bases, with 20 bases between the two germline ends. The DNA of the CDR3 is TGCAGTGCTCTTATTGAGGGTCTCGCTTTCTACGAGCAGTACTTC. Its protein is CSALIEGLAFYEQYF.

This clonotype was found many times. The chain links TRBV20-1 to TRBJ2-7, with 10 bases identical to TRBD1. CDR1 and CDR2 (germline): DFQATT, SNEGSKA (reference sequence). The CDR3 extends over 15 amino acids. V was pared by 2 bases and J by 3 bases, with 7 bases of the junction left unmatched. The DNA of the CDR3 is TGCAGTGCTAGAAGTGCCGGGACAGGGGTCTACGAGCAGTACTTC. Amino acids: CSARSAGTGVYEQYF.

The chain employs TRBV25-1 and TRBJ2-7; D tentatively fits TRBD1 or TRBD2 (5 bases each). CDR3 length: 14 amino acids. Germline-derived CDR1 and CDR2 are MGHDK and SYGVNS. The germline V and J ends were trimmed by 2 bases and 2 bases, with 10 bases remaining between them. The CDR3 DNA is TGTGCCAGCAGTGAAGGGGGACCTGCCTACGAGCAGTACTTC. It is translated as CASSEGGPAYEQYF.

The chain couples TRBV29-1 to TRBJ2-1; unclear D gene. Trimming took off 0 bases at V and 4 bases at J, with 1 base between the two ends. Germline lookup yields CDR1 SQVTM and CDR2 ANQGSEA. The CDR3 has 11 residues. This chain's CDR3 is CSVEEYNEQFF. In nucleotides, the CDR3 is TGCAGCGTTGAAGAATACAATGAGCAGTTCTTC.

The genes are TRBV12-3 or TRBV12-4 and TRBJ2-5, with D tentatively TRBD1 (5 bases). V shed 3 bases and J shed 5 bases, with 7 bases lying between them. The length of the CDR3 is 12 residues. CDR3 sequence (DNA): TGTGCCAGCAGTTTCCCAGGGGAGACCCAGTACTTC. Translation gives CASSFPGETQYF.

This clonotype has a handful of counts. The V call is TRBV20-1, the J call TRBJ2-7; TRBD2 matches 11 bases. J was trimmed by 4 bases and V by 6 bases; bases with no gene match: 5. The CDR3 is 13 residues long. Looked up from germline, CDR1 is DFQATT and CDR2 is SNEGSKA (reference sequence). The CDR3 DNA sequence: TGCAGTGCCCTAGCGGGAGGAGGTTACGAGCAGTACTTC. This codes for CSALAGGGYEQYF.

V and J are TRBV9 and TRBJ2-7; no definite D call. The V gene lost 2 bases and the J gene lost 2 bases, with 17 bases spanning the gap. CDR1 is SGDLS and CDR2 is YYNGEE in the germline V gene. The CDR3 runs to 16 residues. This chain's CDR3 is CASSVLSGVSTYEQYF. CDR3 DNA sequence: TGTGCCAGCAGCGTCCTCTCGGGCGTCTCGACCTACGAGCAGTACTTC.

This clonotype was seen only a few times. The V gene is TRBV5-1, the J gene TRBJ2-3; 9 positions agree with TRBD2. The V gene's germline CDR1 is SGHRS and CDR2 YFSETQ. The length of the CDR3 is 16 residues. V lost 4 bases and J lost 1; bases outside the gene matches: 7. CDR3 region: CASSLPQREGTDTQYF. The CDR3 region has the DNA TGCGCCAGCAGCCTCCCCCAGCGGGAGGGCACAGATACGCAGTATTTT.

In this sample, this clonotype turned up a few times. V and J are TRBV4-3 and TRBJ2-5; 7 bases line up with TRBD1. The CDR3 extends over 14 amino acids. The V gene end was trimmed by 0 bases and the J gene end by 2 bases; junction bases not matched to a gene: 0. Germline loops: CDR1 LGHNA, CDR2 YSLEER. The CDR3 loop reads CASSQDRGQETQYF. The CDR3 DNA reads as TGCGCCAGCAGCCAAGACAGGGGGCAAGAGACCCAGTACTTC.

The J gene is TRBJ1-2, the V gene TRBV5-4; D possibly corresponds to TRBD1 (5 bases). This CDR3 is 15 amino acids long. V dropped 3 bases and J dropped 6 bases, with 18 bases sitting between them. CDR1 is SGHNT and CDR2 is YYREEE in the germline V gene (reference sequence). CDR3 coding DNA: TGTGCCAGCAGCTCCCTGGTGGGGGACTTTAATGGCTACACCTTC. Its translation is CASSSLVGDFNGYTF.

This clonotype was detected many times. The rearrangement joins TRBV12-3 or TRBV12-4 to TRBJ2-2; TRBD2 agrees at 9 bases. Trimming removed 8 bases from V and 2 bases from J; junction bases left unmatched: 9. CDR3 length equals 16 residues. CDR3 in amino acids: CASAKSGRSNTGELFF. The CDR3 nucleotides are TGTGCCAGCGCGAAGAGCGGGAGGTCTAACACCGGGGAGCTGTTTTTT.

V gene TRBV4-2 combines with J gene TRBJ2-7, with 9 bases that match TRBD2. From germline, CDR1 is LGHNA and CDR2 YNFKEQ. V was pared by 1 base and J by 2 bases, with 3 bases of the junction left unmatched. The CDR3 runs to 15 residues. The CDR3 loop reads CASSQALAGTYEQYF. CDR3 nucleotides: TGTGCCAGCAGCCAAGCTCTAGCGGGGACCTACGAGCAGTACTTC.

This clonotype was observed at least ten times. This chain uses TRBV7-9 with TRBJ1-2; D unresolved. CDR1 SEHNR and CDR2 FQNEAQ come from the germline V gene (reference sequence). The CDR3 extends over 17 amino acids. V was clipped by 2 bases and J by 3 bases, with 19 bases between them. Written as DNA, the CDR3 is TGTGCCAGCAGCTTAATGTATGAGACACTCGACCACTATGGCTACACCTTC. Its translation is CASSLMYETLDHYGYTF.

The chain has TRBV25-1 and TRBJ1-5, with TRBD1 matching over 7 bases. V dropped 3 bases and J dropped 6; count of bases not matched to a gene: 5. The CDR3 has 14 residues. Germline assignment: CDR1 MGHDK and CDR2 SYGVNS. The CDR3 is CASSDQTGRQPQHF. The CDR3 region has the DNA TGTGCCAGCAGTGATCAGACAGGGCGTCAGCCCCAGCATTTT.

Here the CDR3 reads CASSSSAWASSREQYF. The DNA of the CDR3 is TGTGCCAGCAGCTCCAGCGCCTGGGCCTCAAGTCGCGAGCAGTACTTC. The chain employs TRBV7-9 and TRBJ2-7; D is ambiguous. The CDR3 totals 16 residues. Germline loops: CDR1 SEHNR, CDR2 FQNEAQ (reference sequence). Trimming removed 4 bases from V and 6 bases from J, with 22 bases in between.

This clonotype occurred a few times. This chain links TRBV5-1 with TRBJ2-2; a possible D gene is TRBD2 (5 bases). CDR3 size: 12 residues. Germline values: CDR1 SGHRS, CDR2 YFSETQ. The ends were cut back, 5 bases at V and 7 bases at J, with 9 bases in the middle. The CDR3 region is CASRAGVGELFF. The CDR3 coding sequence is TGCGCCAGCAGGGCGGGTGTCGGGGAGCTGTTTTTT.

This clonotype was seen a few times. The gene calls are TRBV7-2 and TRBJ1-2; weak D call: TRBD1 (5 bases). The CDR3 runs to 16 residues. V lost 0 bases, J lost 0 bases, and 11 bases lay in between. Looked up from germline, CDR1 is SGHTA and CDR2 is FQGNSA. The CDR3 bases are TGTGCCAGCAGCTTAGCTCGGACAATACCTAACTATGGCTACACCTTC. Translating it yields CASSLARTIPNYGYTF.

The CDR3 loop reads CASSDPGQGLEQFF. The CDR3 DNA reads as TGTGCCAGCAGCGACCCGGGACAGGGATTGGAGCAGTTCTTC. The rearrangement links TRBV7-9 to TRBJ2-1, with TRBD1 matching 9 bases. The CDR3 sequence is 14 residues long. V gave up 5 bases and J gave up 10 bases; unmatched junction bases: 9. CDR1 is SEHNR and CDR2 is FQNEAQ in the germline V gene (reference sequence).